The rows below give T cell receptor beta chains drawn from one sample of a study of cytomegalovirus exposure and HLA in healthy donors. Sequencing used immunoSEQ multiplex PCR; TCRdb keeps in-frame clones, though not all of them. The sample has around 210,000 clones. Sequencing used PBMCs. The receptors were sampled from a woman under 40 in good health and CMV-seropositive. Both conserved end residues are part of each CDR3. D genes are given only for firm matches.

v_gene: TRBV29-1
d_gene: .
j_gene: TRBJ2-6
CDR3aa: CSAEDYPEGSGANVLTF
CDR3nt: TGCAGCGCTGAAGATTACCCGGAGGGCTCTGGGGCCAACGTCCTGACTTTC

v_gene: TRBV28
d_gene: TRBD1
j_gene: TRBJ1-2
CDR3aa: CASREGAVNYGYTF
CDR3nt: TGTGCCAGCAGAGAGGGGGCCGTTAACTATGGCTACACCTTC

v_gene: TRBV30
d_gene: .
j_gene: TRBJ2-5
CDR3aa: CAWSQPRRGLLGETQYF
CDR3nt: TGTGCCTGGAGCCAACCTCGGCGAGGTTTACTCGGGGAGACCCAGTACTTC

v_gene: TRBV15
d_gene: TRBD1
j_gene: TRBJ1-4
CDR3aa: CATSRVGQGSEKLFF
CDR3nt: TGTGCCACCAGCAGAGTTGGACAGGGATCCGAAAAACTGTTTTTT

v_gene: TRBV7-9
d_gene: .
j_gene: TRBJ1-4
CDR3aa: CASSPHEGSNEKLFF
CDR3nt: TGTGCCAGCAGCCCCCATGAGGGCTCGAATGAAAAACTGTTTTTT

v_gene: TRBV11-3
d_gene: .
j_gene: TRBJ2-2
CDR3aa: CASSPQAQSGELFF
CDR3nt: TGTGCCAGCAGCCCCCAGGCACAGAGCGGGGAGCTGTTTTTT

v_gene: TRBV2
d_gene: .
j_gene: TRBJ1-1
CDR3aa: CASTDPGLNTEAFF
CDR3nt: TGTGCCAGCACTGACCCGGGACTTAACACTGAAGCTTTCTTT

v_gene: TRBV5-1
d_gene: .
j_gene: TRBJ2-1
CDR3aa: CASSLVLNGNEQFF
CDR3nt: TGCGCCAGCAGCTTGGTTCTTAACGGGAATGAGCAGTTCTTC

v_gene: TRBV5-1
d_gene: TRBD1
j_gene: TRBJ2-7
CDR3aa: CASSGNPGTGGDEQYF
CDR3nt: TGCGCCAGCAGCGGGAACCCCGGGACAGGGGGCGACGAGCAGTACTTC

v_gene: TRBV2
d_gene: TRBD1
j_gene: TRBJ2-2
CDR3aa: CASSEKGTGNTGELFF
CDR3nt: TGTGCCAGCAGTGAAAAAGGGACAGGGAACACCGGGGAGCTGTTTTTT

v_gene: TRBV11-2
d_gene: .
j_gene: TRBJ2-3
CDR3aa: CASSLVRGRSDTQYF
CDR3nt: TGTGCCAGCAGCTTAGTCAGGGGGAGGTCAGATACGCAGTATTTT

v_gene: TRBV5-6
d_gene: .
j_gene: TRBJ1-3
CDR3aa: CASSLQAGSSGNTIYF
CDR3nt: TGTGCCAGCAGCTTGCAGGCCGGGAGCTCTGGAAACACCATATATTTT

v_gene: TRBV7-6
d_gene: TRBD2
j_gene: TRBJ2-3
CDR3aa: CASSLKLAGDSSTDTQYF
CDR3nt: TGTGCCAGCAGCTTGAAACTAGCGGGGGATTCTTCCACAGATACGCAGTATTTT

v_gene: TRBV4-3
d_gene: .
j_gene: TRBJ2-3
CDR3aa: CASSQVLRGSTDTQYF
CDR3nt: TGCGCCAGCAGCCAAGTCCTTCGGGGAAGCACAGATACGCAGTATTTT

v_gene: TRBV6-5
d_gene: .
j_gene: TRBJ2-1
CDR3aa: CASSSSPPSYNEQFF
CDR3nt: TGTGCCAGCTCGTCGAGCCCCCCCTCCTACAATGAGCAGTTCTTC